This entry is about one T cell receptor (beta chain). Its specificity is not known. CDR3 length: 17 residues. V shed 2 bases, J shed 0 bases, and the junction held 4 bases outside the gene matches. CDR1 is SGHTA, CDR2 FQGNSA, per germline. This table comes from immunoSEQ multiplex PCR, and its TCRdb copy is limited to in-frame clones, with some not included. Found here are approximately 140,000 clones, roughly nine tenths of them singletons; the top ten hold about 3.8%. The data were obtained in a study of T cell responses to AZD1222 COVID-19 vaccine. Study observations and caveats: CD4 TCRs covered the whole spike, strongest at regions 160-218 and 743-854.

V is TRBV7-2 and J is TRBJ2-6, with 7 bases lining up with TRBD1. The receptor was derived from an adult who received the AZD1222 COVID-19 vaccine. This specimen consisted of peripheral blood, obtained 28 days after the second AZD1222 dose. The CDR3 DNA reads TGTGCCAGCAGCTTATTCGCAGGGGGCTCTGGGGCCAACGTCCTGACTTTC. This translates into CASSLFAGGSGANVLTF.